Listed here is a single T cell receptor beta chain. The antigen remains undetermined. TCRdb's table, derived via immunoSEQ multiplex PCR, lists solely in-frame clones and lacks some. The sample carries some 150,000 clones, 80% to 90% recorded once. The sample is drawn from a study of T cell responses to AZD1222 COVID-19 vaccine. Study results and limitations: Mostly white British, mostly female donors; authors suggested clonal diversity may be underestimated. Nearly half of spike-specific TCRs reportedly go after variant regions that carry no mutations. There were vaccine-associated CD4 TCRs across spike, dominant at 160-218 and 743-854.

Doses given second, at about 4 or about 12 weeks, were pooled. This clonotype was sampled from an adult who received the AZD1222 COVID-19 vaccine. Sequenced here: peripheral blood, sampled 28 days after the second AZD1222 dose.

CDR3 region: CASSLISGSGYNEQFF. The CDR3, as DNA: TGTGCCAGCAGCTTGATTAGCGGGAGTGGCTACAATGAGCAGTTCTTC. The rearrangement links TRBV7-3 to TRBJ2-1; 9 bases align to TRBD2. Looked up from germline, CDR1 is SGHTA and CDR2 is FQGTGA. This CDR3 comprises 16 residues. V was pared by 3 bases and J by 3 bases, with 6 bases of the junction left unmatched. Full variable domain (rest looked up from reference TRBV7-3 and TRBJ2-1): GAGVSQTPSNKVTEKGKYVELRCDPISGHTALYWYRQSLGQGPEFLIYFQGTGAADDSGLPNDRFFAVRPEGSVSTLKIQRTERGDSAVYLCASSLISGSGYNEQFFGPGTRLTVL.